A single sample is the source of the 2 T cell receptor beta chains below, sequenced in a study of technical replicates of blood from several donors. Sequencing was performed with immunoSEQ multiplex PCR; in TCRdb, only in-frame clones are kept and a portion is missing. The sample contains more than 90,000 clones, about 95% of which appear only once. The sample consisted of T cells isolated from PBMCs. Source of these receptors: a human donor in good health.

This clone showed up just once. The genes are TRBV6-6 and TRBJ2-1; D may be TRBD1 (7 bases). The CDR3 sequence is 14 residues long. Looked up from germline, CDR1 is MNHNY and CDR2 is SVGAGI (reference sequence). Trimming cost V 6 bases and J 8 bases, with 17 bases left between them. The CDR3 sequence: CASRRDSWVHEQFF. CDR3 sequence (DNA): TGTGCCAGCAGGCGGGACAGTTGGGTCCATGAGCAGTTCTTC.

The CDR3 DNA follows: TGTGCCAGCAGTAATGGTCCTTGGGGGGAGGCAGGCACAGATACGCAGTATTTT. Translated, it gives CASSNGPWGEAGTDTQYF. The V and J genes are TRBV7-6 and TRBJ2-3, with D possibly being TRBD2 (6 bases). Germline CDR1 reads SGHVS; CDR2 reads FNYEAQ. The V end was cut by 6 bases, the J end by 1 base, with 23 bases between. The CDR3 has 18 amino acids.